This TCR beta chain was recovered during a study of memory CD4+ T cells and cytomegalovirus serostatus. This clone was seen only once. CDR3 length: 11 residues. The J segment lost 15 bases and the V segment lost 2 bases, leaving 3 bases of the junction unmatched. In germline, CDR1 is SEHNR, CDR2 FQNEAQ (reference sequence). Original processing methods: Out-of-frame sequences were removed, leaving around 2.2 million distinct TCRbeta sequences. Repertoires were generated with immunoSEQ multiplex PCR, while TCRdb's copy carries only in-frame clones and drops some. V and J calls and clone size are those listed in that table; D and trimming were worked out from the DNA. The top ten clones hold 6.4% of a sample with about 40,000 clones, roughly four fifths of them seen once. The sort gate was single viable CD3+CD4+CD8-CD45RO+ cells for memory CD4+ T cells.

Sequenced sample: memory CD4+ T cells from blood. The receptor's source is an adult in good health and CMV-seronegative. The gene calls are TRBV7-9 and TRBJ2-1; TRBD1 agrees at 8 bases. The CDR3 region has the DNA TGTGCCAGCAGCTTAAGGCAGGGGGCGTTCTTC. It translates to CASSLRQGAFF.